These 25 T cell receptor beta chains were sequenced from one sample in a study of blood T cell repertoires in COVID-19. TCRdb's table, derived via immunoSEQ multiplex PCR, lists solely in-frame clones and lacks some. The table includes about 87,000 clones, roughly 75% detected once. The sample comprised peripheral blood. Receptor source: a woman between 50 and 59 years old with acute or convalescent COVID-19.

V usage is TRBV3-1 (or the pseudogene TRBV3-2) and J usage is TRBJ1-1; D is unclear. The CDR3 extends over 13 amino acids. V lost 1 base, J lost 2 bases, and 5 bases lay in between. Germline V lookup: CDR1 LGHDT, CDR2 YNNKEL (reference sequence). This CDR3 reads CASSQVKNTEAFF. The DNA of the CDR3 is TGTGCCAGCAGCCAAGTAAAAAACACTGAAGCTTTCTTT.

Details on this clone: A junction end diverges from the germline sequence, so it may reflect a read error. This chain uses TRBV7-9 with TRBJ1-1; D may be TRBD1 (6 bases). Germline CDR1 reads SEHNR; CDR2 reads FQNEAQ (reference sequence). This CDR3 has 18 amino acids. CDR3 sequence reads: CASSPSGQTALRNAEAFF. The CDR3, as DNA: TGTGCCAGCAGCCCCTCAGGACAGACTGCATTGAGGAACGCTGAAGCTTTCTTT. Complete variable domain (other parts from reference TRBV7-9 and TRBJ1-1): DTGVSQNPRHKITKRGQNVTFRCDPISEHNRLYWYRQTLGQGPEFLTYFQNEAQLEKSRLLSDRFSAERPKGSFSTLEIQRTEQGDSAMYLCASSPSGQTALRNAEAFFGQGTRLTVV.

V is TRBV7-2 and J is TRBJ2-3; no firm D call. V lost 5 bases and J lost 5, with 11 bases in between. The CDR3 has 13 amino acids. Germline V gives CDR1 SGHTA, CDR2 FQGNSA. The CDR3 spells CASSPNTGDTQYF. CDR3 in DNA: TGTGCCAGCAGCCCCAACACGGGAGATACGCAGTATTTT. Complete variable domain (other parts from reference TRBV7-2 and TRBJ2-3): GAGVSQSPSNKVTEKGKDVELRCDPISGHTALYWYRQSLGQGLEFLIYFQGNSAPDKSGLPSDRFSAERTGGSVSTLTIQRTQQEDSAVYLCASSPNTGDTQYFGPGTRLTVL.

This chain connects TRBV5-5 to TRBJ1-2, with D perhaps TRBD1 (6 bases). Germline-derived CDR1 and CDR2 are SGHKS and YYEKEE (reference sequence). The V and J ends lost 3 bases and 8 bases respectively, with 17 bases between them. This CDR3 is 14 amino acids long. In DNA form, the CDR3 reads TGTGCCAGCAGCTCCCAAGGGGGAATCGGGGGCTACACCTTC. It translates to CASSSQGGIGGYTF.

The CDR3 bases are TGTGCCAGCAGTTATGGCGCGGGACAGGGCTTTTCCACGCAGTATTTT. Protein sequence: CASSYGAGQGFSTQYF. The genes are TRBV6-2 or TRBV6-3 and TRBJ2-3; 9 positions agree with TRBD1. This CDR3 contains 16 residues. V dropped 3 bases and J dropped 9; count of bases not matched to a gene: 13. CDR1 MNHEY and CDR2 SVGEGT come from the germline V gene.

The chain carries TRBV28 and TRBJ2-4; D is possibly TRBD1 (5 bases). The CDR3 totals 15 residues. The germline V gene has CDR1 MDHEN and CDR2 SYDVKM. V shed 3 bases and J shed 1 base, with 10 bases lying between them. The CDR3 reads CASSFYKGAKNIQYF. The CDR3 nucleotides are TGTGCCAGCAGTTTTTATAAGGGGGCCAAAAACATTCAGTACTTC.

This clone was seen a handful of times. V gene TRBV2 combines with J gene TRBJ1-2; D unclear. Germline CDR1 SNHLY, CDR2 FYNNEI. Trimming shortened V by 0 bases and J by 5 bases, and 16 bases separated the two germline ends. The CDR3 runs 16 residues. The DNA for the CDR3 is TGTGCCAGCAGTGAAGCGCCACCGGGATCCATATATGGCTACACCTTC. Translated: CASSEAPPGSIYGYTF.

This clone was seen only a few times. The V gene is TRBV14, the J gene TRBJ1-2; no clear D. CDR3 length: 13 amino acids. Trimming removed 0 bases at V and 7 bases at J, with 9 bases between. The germline V gene encodes CDR1 SGHDN and CDR2 FVKESK. The CDR3 DNA sequence: TGTGCCAGCAGCCAAGATCTAGAGAGTGGCTACACCTTC. Its protein is CASSQDLESGYTF.

J is TRBJ2-5 and V is TRBV27; 9 nucleotides align to TRBD2. Germline CDR1 reads MNHEY; CDR2 reads SMNVEV (reference sequence). The J segment lost 1 base and the V segment lost 4 bases, leaving 4 bases of the junction unmatched. The CDR3 totals 15 residues. This CDR3 is CASSSAGGFQETQYF. CDR3 nucleotide sequence: TGTGCCAGCAGTTCAGCGGGGGGCTTCCAAGAGACCCAGTACTTC.

V and J are TRBV5-6 and TRBJ2-4, with 7 bases identical to TRBD1. The germline V gene has CDR1 SGHDT and CDR2 YYEEEE. Trimming took 3 bases from V and 0 from J; bases not matched to a gene: 9. The CDR3 has 17 amino acids. The CDR3 DNA is TGTGCCAGCAGCTGGTCCGGGACAGCACTAGCCAAAAACATTCAGTACTTC. It specifies CASSWSGTALAKNIQYF.

The chain is built from TRBV4-1 and TRBJ2-2; TRBD2 matches at 9 bases. Germline V gene sequence: CDR1 MGHRA, CDR2 YSYEKL. This CDR3 is 16 amino acids long. Germline trimming cut 1 base from V and 5 bases from J; bases unmatched to any gene: 5. The CDR3 DNA reads as TGCGCCAGCAGCCAAGGCGGGGGGGCGGGGACCGGGGAGCTGTTTTTT. Translating gives CASSQGGGAGTGELFF.

This clone was counted only a few times. V is TRBV6-5 and J is TRBJ2-1, with D tentatively TRBD1 (5 bases). The V end was cut by 0 bases, the J end by 9 bases, with 12 bases between. The CDR3 is 14 amino acids. Germline V gene sequence: CDR1 MNHEY, CDR2 SVGAGI. DNA for the CDR3: TGTGCCAGCAGTTACTCAGCCAGGGCTGGTGAGCAGTTCTTC. Encoded protein: CASSYSARAGEQFF.

This clone was recorded at least ten times. Other DNA variants within this sample encode the same CDR3. The J gene is TRBJ2-7, the V gene TRBV6-6, with 10 positions matching TRBD1. Germline assignment: CDR1 MNHNY and CDR2 SVGAGI (reference sequence). The junction had 4 bases not matched to a gene; V was cut back by 5 bases and J by 0 bases. The CDR3 extends over 15 amino acids. The CDR3 DNA sequence: TGTGCCAGCAGTCCGGGACAGGGGTACTCCTACGAGCAGTACTTC. This gives the protein CASSPGQGYSYEQYF.

The chain links TRBV6-5 to TRBJ1-1; D unresolved. Trimming removed 7 bases at V and 6 bases at J, with 18 bases between. The CDR3 consists of 14 residues. Germline V lookup: CDR1 MNHEY, CDR2 SVGAGI. The CDR3 region has the DNA TGTGCCAGCATCCGAGAAGGGAGTGCCGCTGAAGCTTTCTTT. Protein sequence: CASIREGSAAEAFF.

This clone was detected only a few times. J is TRBJ1-5 and V is TRBV5-5, with D possibly matching TRBD1 (6 bases). The CDR3 extends over 15 amino acids. Germline loops: CDR1 SGHKS, CDR2 YYEKEE (reference sequence). Trimming left V 0 bases short and J 4 bases short, with 11 bases between. CDR3 DNA: TGTGCCAGCAGCTTGGCGGACAGTTCAAATCAGCCCCAGCATTTT. Translation: CASSLADSSNQPQHF.

This chain uses TRBV30 with TRBJ2-5; the match to TRBD1 covers 9 bases. V was clipped by 7 bases and J by 4 bases; unmatched bases: 7. This CDR3 is 13 amino acids long. CDR1 and CDR2 (germline): GTSNPN, SVGIG (reference sequence). This chain's CDR3 is CAYRQGGLETQYF. The CDR3 DNA follows: TGTGCCTACCGACAGGGGGGACTAGAGACCCAGTACTTC.

This chain connects TRBV3-1 (or the pseudogene TRBV3-2) to TRBJ1-1; possibly TRBD1 for D (5 bases). Germline V gives CDR1 LGHDT, CDR2 YNNKEL (reference sequence). The CDR3 has 14 amino acids. Trimming removed 4 bases at V and 7 bases at J, with 16 bases between. CDR3 DNA sequence: TGTGCCAGCAGCCCAAAACGGGGGGGAGTTGAAGCTTTCTTT. It specifies CASSPKRGGVEAFF.

The chain carries TRBV19 and TRBJ2-2, with TRBD1 matching 9 bases. Germline V gene lookup returns CDR1 LNHDA and CDR2 SQIVND (reference sequence). V gave up 3 bases and J gave up 3 bases; unmatched junction bases: 20. This CDR3 is 21 amino acids long. Here the CDR3 reads CASSMRAPAWDRVGDTGELFF. Here the CDR3 DNA reads TGTGCCAGTAGTATGAGGGCCCCCGCGTGGGACAGGGTCGGAGACACCGGGGAGCTGTTTTTT.

The V gene is TRBV9, the J gene TRBJ2-6, with D possibly matching TRBD1 (6 bases). V lost 4 bases and J lost 0, with 11 bases in between. The length of the CDR3 is 16 residues. Germline CDR1 is SGDLS and CDR2 is YYNGEE. The CDR3 loop is CASSIQGNSGANVLTF. CDR3 nucleotide sequence: TGTGCCAGCAGCATACAGGGCAACTCTGGGGCCAACGTCCTGACTTTC.

This clone appeared a few times. The chain has TRBV6-5 and TRBJ1-2; 7 bases agree with TRBD1. The CDR3 consists of 15 residues. CDR1 and CDR2 from the germline V gene are MNHEY and SVGAGI. J lost 8 bases, V lost 0 bases, and 9 bases had no gene match. CDR3 in amino acids: CASSYSTGTVGGYTF. For the CDR3, the DNA is TGTGCCAGCAGTTACTCGACCGGGACAGTTGGAGGCTACACCTTC.

This sequence joins TRBV27 and TRBJ2-7, with 10 bases lining up with TRBD1. V shed 5 bases, J shed 3 bases, and the junction held 10 bases outside the gene matches. CDR1 and CDR2 from the germline V gene are MNHEY and SMNVEV (reference sequence). CDR3 length: 16 residues. In DNA form, the CDR3 reads TGTGCCAGCAGTACCTCCGGGACAGGGGACTACTACGAGCAGTACTTC. Protein: CASSTSGTGDYYEQYF.

The chain carries TRBV10-1 and TRBJ2-1, with TRBD1 matching over 7 bases. This CDR3 contains 15 residues. J gave up 4 bases and V 6 bases, and 9 bases lay outside the gene matches. Germline V CDR1 and CDR2: WNHNN, SYGVQD (reference sequence). This CDR3 is CASRFRGLRYNEQFF. The CDR3 nucleotides are TGCGCCAGCAGATTCAGGGGGTTACGGTACAATGAGCAGTTCTTC.

The chain carries TRBV11-2 and TRBJ1-2, with TRBD1 identical over 9 bases. Per the germline V gene, CDR1 is SGHAT and CDR2 is FQNNGV. The CDR3 spans 16 residues. Unmatched junction bases numbered 10, after V lost 4 bases and J lost 4 bases. CDR3 sequence: CASSSLGQGQVYGYTF. The CDR3, as DNA: TGTGCCAGCAGCTCCCTGGGACAGGGACAAGTCTATGGCTACACCTTC.

The V gene is TRBV5-6, the J gene TRBJ1-2, with D perhaps TRBD1 (5 bases). The CDR3 consists of 13 residues. Trimming removed 2 bases at V and 4 bases at J, with 9 bases between. CDR1 is SGHDT and CDR2 is YYEEEE in the germline V gene. The CDR3 DNA reads as TGTGCCAGCAGCTTAGACAGCCCCTATGGCTACACCTTC. Its protein product is CASSLDSPYGYTF.

This clone has a single count. The chain uses TRBV19 and TRBJ1-2; 9 bases are shared with TRBD1. From germline, CDR1 is LNHDA and CDR2 SQIVND (reference sequence). After removal of 5 bases from V and 4 bases from J, the junction contained 8 bases not matched to a gene. The CDR3 has 15 residues. In DNA, the CDR3 is TGTGCCAGTAGTGCGCCGGGACAGGGACCCTATGGCTACACCTTC. This gives the protein CASSAPGQGPYGYTF.